The 7 T cell receptor beta chains reported below all come from one sample, sequenced in a study of cytomegalovirus exposure and HLA in healthy donors. Primers for the PCR totalled 60 Vbeta and 13 Jbeta. The method was immunoSEQ multiplex PCR; TCRdb's version includes in-frame clones alone and lacks a portion of them. The table records just over 150,000 clones, 75% to 80% of them present only once. Sequencing used PBMCs. These receptors all come from a woman aged 40-49 years in good health and CMV-seronegative.

This chain connects TRBV4-2 to TRBJ1-5, with TRBD1 identical over 8 bases. CDR1 and CDR2 (germline): LGHNA, YNFKEQ. With V trimmed by 3 bases and J by 4 bases, 11 bases remained unmatched. This CDR3 contains 17 residues. In DNA form, the CDR3 reads TGTGCCAGCAGCCAGGCTTATAGGACAGGGACAAATCAGCCCCAGCATTTT. Translation: CASSQAYRTGTNQPQHF.

This chain connects TRBV7-9 to TRBJ2-7, with 15 bases that match TRBD2. Germline values: CDR1 SEHNR, CDR2 FQNEAQ (reference sequence). CDR3 length: 17 residues. The trim removed 5 bases at V and 1 base at J, leaving 6 bases unmatched. In DNA form, the CDR3 reads TGTGCCAGCAGCCGACGGACTAGCGGGGGGGGGTCCTACGAGCAGTACTTC. This gives the protein CASSRRTSGGGSYEQYF. The full variable domain, rest sourced from reference TRBV7-9 and TRBJ2-7, is DTGVSQNPRHKITKRGQNVTFRCDPISEHNRLYWYRQTLGQGPEFLTYFQNEAQLEKSRLLSDRFSAERPKGSFSTLEIQRTEQGDSAMYLCASSRRTSGGGSYEQYFGPGTRLTVT.

V usage is TRBV4-1 and J usage is TRBJ1-6; TRBD1 might be the D (5 bases). CDR1 and CDR2 (germline): MGHRA, YSYEKL. The V end lost 3 bases, the J end lost 8 bases, and 23 bases lay between the germline ends. The CDR3 totals 18 residues. DNA of the CDR3: TGCGCCAGCAGCCATGCCCTTCTACGGCGGGGGACGGATTCACCCCTCCACTTT. Residues: CASSHALLRRGTDSPLHF.

V gene TRBV15 combines with J gene TRBJ1-6; weak D call: TRBD1 (5 bases). The germline V and J ends were trimmed by 1 base and 9 bases, with 13 bases remaining between them. The CDR3 consists of 15 residues. Germline V gene data show CDR1 as LNHNV and CDR2 as YYDKDF (reference sequence). In DNA form, the CDR3 reads TGTGCCACCAGCAGAGGGACGGCCGGGGGTTCACCCCTCCACTTT. Its translation is CATSRGTAGGSPLHF. Looking up the rest from reference TRBV15 and TRBJ1-6 gives the full variable domain: DAMVIQNPRYQVTQFGKPVTLSCSQTLNHNVMYWYQQKSSQAPKLLFHYYDKDFNNEADTPDNFQSRRPNTSFCFLDIRSPGLGDTAMYLCATSRGTAGGSPLHFGNGTRLTVT.

The CDR3 is CASSFNDRADIQYF. CDR3 DNA sequence: TGTGCCAGCAGTTTTAATGACAGGGCAGACATTCAGTACTTC. The rearrangement joins TRBV27 to TRBJ2-4, with 7 bases lining up with TRBD1. The J segment lost 8 bases and the V segment lost 3 bases, leaving 7 bases of the junction unmatched. The CDR3 has 14 amino acids. The germline CDR1 and CDR2 sequences are MNHEY and SMNVEV (reference sequence).

The chain uses TRBV5-1 and TRBJ1-1, with D possibly TRBD1 on 6 matching bases. Germline V gene data show CDR1 as SGHRS and CDR2 as YFSETQ. The CDR3 is 14 residues long. Between the trimmed V and J ends, which lost 5 bases and 7 bases, there was a span of 18 bases. CDR3 nucleotides: TGCGCCAGCAGTTCCCAGGGGCCCCAGAGTGAAGCTTTCTTT. Its protein is CASSSQGPQSEAFF.

The chain has TRBV27 and TRBJ1-1, with D possibly being TRBD1 (6 bases). The CDR3 has 17 amino acids. Germline V CDR1 and CDR2: MNHEY, SMNVEV (reference sequence). Trimming took 0 bases from V and 5 from J, leaving 19 bases between them. Written as DNA, the CDR3 is TGTGCCAGCAGTTTATCGACCCGAGGGGGATGGAGGACTGAAGCTTTCTTT. As protein: CASSLSTRGGWRTEAFF.